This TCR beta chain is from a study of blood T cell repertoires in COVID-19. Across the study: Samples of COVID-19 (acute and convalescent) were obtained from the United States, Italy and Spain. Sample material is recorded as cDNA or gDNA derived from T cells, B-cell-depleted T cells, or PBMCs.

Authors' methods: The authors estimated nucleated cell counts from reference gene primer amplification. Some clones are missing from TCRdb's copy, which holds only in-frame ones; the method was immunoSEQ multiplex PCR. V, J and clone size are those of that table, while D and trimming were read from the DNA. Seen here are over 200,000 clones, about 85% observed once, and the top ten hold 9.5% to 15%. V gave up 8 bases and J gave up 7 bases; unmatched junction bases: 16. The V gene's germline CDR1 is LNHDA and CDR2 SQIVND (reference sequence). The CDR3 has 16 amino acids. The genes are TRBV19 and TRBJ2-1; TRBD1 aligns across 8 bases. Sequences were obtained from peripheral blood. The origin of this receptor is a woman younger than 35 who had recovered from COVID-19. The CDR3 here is CASEWGAGGEMNEQFF. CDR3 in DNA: TGTGCCAGTGAATGGGGGGCAGGGGGCGAAATGAATGAGCAGTTCTTC.